The rows below give T cell receptor beta chains drawn from one sample of a study of beta chain features in type 1 diabetes. Using immunoSEQ multiplex PCR, the repertoire was profiled, and TCRdb retains in-frame clones only, with some absent. The table has roughly 700,000 clones, around an eighth seen once. The sample comprised naive CD4+ T cells from blood. The receptors derive from a man aged 18 to 30 with type 1 diabetes. Both conserved end residues are trimmed from each CDR3. The order of the fields is V gene, J gene, clone size, CDR3 protein. A row's size may be missing; if present it is once, few, many or a size class.

V: TRBV9
J: TRBJ2-6
size: few
CDR3: ASSPGGANGANVLT

V: TRBV7-2
J: TRBJ2-7
size: -
CDR3: ASSSVWAGLYEQY

V: TRBV5-1
J: TRBJ1-1
size: -
CDR3: ASSSRFEAF

V: TRBV5-1
J: TRBJ2-1
size: -
CDR3: ASSRTSGGYNEQF

V: TRBV28
J: TRBJ2-7
size: -
CDR3: ASSLGPLEY

V: TRBV30
J: TRBJ1-5
size: -
CDR3: AWSALGSLNQPQH

V: TRBV7-8
J: TRBJ2-7
size: -
CDR3: ASSLDRGPSAQY

V: TRBV15
J: TRBJ1-6
size: few
CDR3: ATSSPRGGNSPLH

V: TRBV6-5
J: TRBJ1-2
size: -
CDR3: ASSQRQGNGYT

V: TRBV29-1
J: TRBJ2-3
size: few
CDR3: SVRTSGGPDTQY

V: TRBV7-9
J: TRBJ2-7
size: -
CDR3: ASSRQQGLGGQY

V: TRBV19
J: TRBJ2-6
size: few
CDR3: ASSIIGRAGANVLT

V: TRBV11-2
J: TRBJ2-7
size: -
CDR3: ASSPLGVEEQY

V: TRBV7-2
J: TRBJ1-1
size: few
CDR3: ASSPKTGLATEAF

V: TRBV14
J: TRBJ2-7
size: few
CDR3: ASSPKDPYRGYEQY

V: TRBV9
J: TRBJ1-2
size: few
CDR3: ASSPLGTGFYGYT

V: TRBV2
J: TRBJ1-2
size: few
CDR3: ASSEIRGGDGYT

V: TRBV30
J: TRBJ2-7
size: -
CDR3: AWSVGRTSGGPTYEQY

V: TRBV28
J: TRBJ1-1
size: -
CDR3: ASSFVQGRGGTEAF

V: TRBV2
J: TRBJ1-4
size: -
CDR3: ASSEGGGGRKLF

V: TRBV5-6
J: TRBJ2-1
size: -
CDR3: ASSLEPNEQF

V: TRBV27
J: TRBJ2-7
size: -
CDR3: ASSSRAGPEGEQY

V: TRBV10-3
J: TRBJ1-2
size: few
CDR3: AISQTDSYGYT

V: TRBV25-1
J: TRBJ1-4
size: -
CDR3: ASSELMDSRNEKLF

V: TRBV6-1
J: TRBJ2-2
size: -
CDR3: ASRTSGDTGELF

V: TRBV19
J: TRBJ2-5
size: few
CDR3: ASSTDRTETQY

V: TRBV7-9
J: TRBJ1-1
size: few
CDR3: ASSSVVAF

V: TRBV5-1
J: TRBJ2-7
size: -
CDR3: ASSLDGVYEQY

V: TRBV4-1
J: TRBJ2-7
size: -
CDR3: ASSQVPRASDEQY

V: TRBV20-1
J: TRBJ2-5
size: -
CDR3: SASQIETQY

V: TRBV29-1
J: TRBJ1-1
size: few
CDR3: SVGGQFLTEAF

V: TRBV11-2
J: TRBJ1-4
size: -
CDR3: ASSPDRMNEKLF

V: TRBV30
J: TRBJ1-2
size: few
CDR3: AWSVRLDGYT

V: TRBV25-1
J: TRBJ1-6
size: few
CDR3: ASSDLDRDNSPLH

V: TRBV29-1
J: TRBJ2-6
size: few
CDR3: SVGTGRTGANVLT

V: TRBV18
J: TRBJ2-2
size: -
CDR3: ASSPFAQGPVELF

V: TRBV30
J: TRBJ2-7
size: -
CDR3: AWSGGSYEQY

V: TRBV18
J: TRBJ1-1
size: -
CDR3: ASSFGEDTEAF

V: TRBV30
J: TRBJ1-3
size: few
CDR3: AFSPTVGNTIY

V: TRBV30
J: TRBJ1-5
size: -
CDR3: AWSGQDQPQH

V: TRBV30
J: TRBJ1-1
size: -
CDR3: AWSVGVLTEAF

V: TRBV19
J: TRBJ2-7
size: few
CDR3: ASSISSSNYEQY

V: TRBV5-1
J: TRBJ2-3
size: -
CDR3: ASSSGTGNPDTQY

V: TRBV13
J: TRBJ1-6
size: -
CDR3: ASSLVGMGSPLH

V: TRBV29-1
J: TRBJ1-1
size: few
CDR3: SVEDSLNTEAF

V: TRBV30
J: TRBJ1-6
size: -
CDR3: AWSLLNSPLH

V: TRBV6-5
J: TRBJ1-2
size: few
CDR3: ASRQGFQGYT

V: TRBV6-5
J: TRBJ2-2
size: -
CDR3: ASTLKLGSGELF

V: TRBV5-1
J: TRBJ2-5
size: few
CDR3: ASSDTSGGPETQY

V: TRBV29-1
J: TRBJ1-2
size: few
CDR3: SVPWPHYT

V: TRBV7-2
J: TRBJ2-1
size: -
CDR3: ASSLEIRSSYNEQF

V: TRBV11-1
J: TRBJ2-5
size: few
CDR3: ASSLAGQGKGETQY

V: TRBV5-1
J: TRBJ2-7
size: few
CDR3: ASSSSGQPYEQY

V: TRBV18
J: TRBJ1-2
size: -
CDR3: ASSSATGLHYGYT